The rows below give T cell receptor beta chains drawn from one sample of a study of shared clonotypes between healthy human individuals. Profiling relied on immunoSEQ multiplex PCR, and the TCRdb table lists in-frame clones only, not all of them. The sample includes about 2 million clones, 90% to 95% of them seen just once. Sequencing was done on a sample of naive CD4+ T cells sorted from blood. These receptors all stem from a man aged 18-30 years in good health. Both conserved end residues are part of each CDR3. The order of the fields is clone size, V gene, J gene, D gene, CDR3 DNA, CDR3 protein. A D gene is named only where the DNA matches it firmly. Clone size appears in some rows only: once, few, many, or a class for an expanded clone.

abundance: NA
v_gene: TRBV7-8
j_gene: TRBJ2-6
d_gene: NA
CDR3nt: TGTGCCAGCAGCCAAGACACCCGACGGGTTAGTTCTGGGGCCAACGTCCTGACTTTC
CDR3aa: CASSQDTRRVSSGANVLTF

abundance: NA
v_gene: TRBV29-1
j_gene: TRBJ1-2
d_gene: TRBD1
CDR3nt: TGCAGCGTAACAGGGGACGGCTACACCTTC
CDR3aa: CSVTGDGYTF

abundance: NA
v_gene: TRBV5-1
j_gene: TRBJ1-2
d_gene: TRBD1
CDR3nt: TGCGCCAGCAGCGAGGGACAGGGGGCTGTCTATGGCTACACCTTC
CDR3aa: CASSEGQGAVYGYTF

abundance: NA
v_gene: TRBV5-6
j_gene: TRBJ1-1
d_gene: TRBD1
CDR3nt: TGTGCCAGCAGCGGCGGGACAGGGAAGATTTGGACTGAAGCTTTCTTT
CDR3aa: CASSGGTGKIWTEAFF

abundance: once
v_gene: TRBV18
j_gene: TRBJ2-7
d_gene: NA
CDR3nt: TGTGCCAGCTCACCTCTGGACAACTACGAGCAGTACTTC
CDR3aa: CASSPLDNYEQYF

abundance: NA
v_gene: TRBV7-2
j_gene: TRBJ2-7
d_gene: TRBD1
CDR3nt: TGTGCCAGCAGCCGGGGACAGGGGGCCTACGAGCAGTACTTC
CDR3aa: CASSRGQGAYEQYF

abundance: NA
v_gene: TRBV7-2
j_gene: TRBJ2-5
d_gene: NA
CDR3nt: TGTGCCAGCAGATCCAATGGGCCCCAGTACTTC
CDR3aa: CASRSNGPQYF

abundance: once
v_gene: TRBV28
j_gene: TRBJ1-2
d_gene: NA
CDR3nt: TGTGCCAGCAGTTTACGACAGCTCTTATATGGCTACACCTTC
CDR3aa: CASSLRQLLYGYTF

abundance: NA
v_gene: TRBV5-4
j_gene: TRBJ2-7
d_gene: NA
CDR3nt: TGTGCCAGCAGCTTGGTTGGCGGAACCTACGAGCAGTACTTC
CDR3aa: CASSLVGGTYEQYF

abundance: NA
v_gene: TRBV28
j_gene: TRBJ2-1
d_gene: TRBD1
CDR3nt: TGTGCCAGCAGTCGGGACAGGGGGCACAATGAGCAGTTCTTC
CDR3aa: CASSRDRGHNEQFF

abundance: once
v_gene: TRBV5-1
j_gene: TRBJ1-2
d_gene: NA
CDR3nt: TGCGCCAGCAACGCCGGAGACAGGCCCTATGGCTACACCTTC
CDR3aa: CASNAGDRPYGYTF

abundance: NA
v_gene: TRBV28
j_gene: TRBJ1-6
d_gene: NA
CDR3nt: TGTGCCAGCAGTTTCGGAAGGGCTTCACCCCTCCACTTT
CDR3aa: CASSFGRASPLHF

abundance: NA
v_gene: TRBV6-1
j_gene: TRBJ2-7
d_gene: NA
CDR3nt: TGTGCCAGCAGTGAAATCGAAGGGGCTTTTAGTTCCTACGAGCAGTACTTC
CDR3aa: CASSEIEGAFSSYEQYF

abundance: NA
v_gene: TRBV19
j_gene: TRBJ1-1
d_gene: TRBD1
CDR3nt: TGTGCCAGCTCCGGGACAGGGTCAATGAACACTGAAGCTTTCTTT
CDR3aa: CASSGTGSMNTEAFF

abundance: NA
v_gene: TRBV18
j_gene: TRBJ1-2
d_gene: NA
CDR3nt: TGTGCCAGCTCACCACGAGGGAACTATGGCTACACCTTC
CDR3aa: CASSPRGNYGYTF

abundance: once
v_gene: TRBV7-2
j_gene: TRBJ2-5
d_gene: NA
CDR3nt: TGTGCCAGCAGCTTGGGTAGAAACCAAGAGACCCAGTACTTC
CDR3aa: CASSLGRNQETQYF

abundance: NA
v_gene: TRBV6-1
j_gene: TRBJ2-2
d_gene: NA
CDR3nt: TGTGCCAGCAAGGGGACTGCGAACACCGGGGAGCTGTTTTTT
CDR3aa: CASKGTANTGELFF

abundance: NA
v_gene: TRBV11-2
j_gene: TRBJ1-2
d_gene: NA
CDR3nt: TGTGCCAGCAGCCTCACCTTAGAGGGATATGGCTACACCTTC
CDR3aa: CASSLTLEGYGYTF

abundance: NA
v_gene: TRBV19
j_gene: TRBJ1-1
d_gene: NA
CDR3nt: TGTGCCACCCAAGGGGTGGGTCCCCCGGGAAACACTGAAGCTTTCTTT
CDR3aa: CATQGVGPPGNTEAFF

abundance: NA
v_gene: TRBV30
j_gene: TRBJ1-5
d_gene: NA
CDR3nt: TGTGCCTGGAGTGCTGTGAGCAGCAATCAGCCCCAGCATTTT
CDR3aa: CAWSAVSSNQPQHF

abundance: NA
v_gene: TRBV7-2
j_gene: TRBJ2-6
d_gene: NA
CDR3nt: TGTGCCAGCAGCTTAAGGAGCTCTGGGGCCAACGTCCTGACTTTC
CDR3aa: CASSLRSSGANVLTF

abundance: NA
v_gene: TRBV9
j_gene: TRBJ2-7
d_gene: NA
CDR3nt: TGTGCCAGCAGTCTGTCCAGTTCCGGGGACTTCTACGAGCAGTACTTC
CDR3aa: CASSLSSSGDFYEQYF

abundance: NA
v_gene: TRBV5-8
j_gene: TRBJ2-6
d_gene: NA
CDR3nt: TGTGCCAGCAGCCCTCGGGGGTCTGGGGCCAACGTCCTGACTTTC
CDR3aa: CASSPRGSGANVLTF

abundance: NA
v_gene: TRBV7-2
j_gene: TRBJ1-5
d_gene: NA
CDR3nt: TGTGCCAGCAGCGCGACAGCCACTAGCAATCAGCCCCAGCATTTT
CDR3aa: CASSATATSNQPQHF

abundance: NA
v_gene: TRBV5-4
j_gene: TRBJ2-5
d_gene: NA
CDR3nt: TGTGCCAGCAGCTTGGACCCGGACTTCCAAGAGACCCAGTACTTC
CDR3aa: CASSLDPDFQETQYF

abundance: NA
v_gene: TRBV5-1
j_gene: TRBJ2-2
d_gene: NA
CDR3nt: TGCGCCAGCAGCCCTTTAGACAGGCGCACCGGGGAGCTGTTTTTT
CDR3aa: CASSPLDRRTGELFF

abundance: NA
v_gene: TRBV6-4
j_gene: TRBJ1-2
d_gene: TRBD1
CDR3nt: TGTGCCAGCAGTGTATTGACAGGGGGCATTTGGGGCTATGGCTACACCTTC
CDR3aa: CASSVLTGGIWGYGYTF